Here is one TCR beta chain with its context. Its target is unknown. The CDR3 runs 13 residues. V was cut by 1 base and J by 3 bases, with 7 bases left in between. CDR1 and CDR2 (germline): SGHTA, FQGNSA. This entry belongs to a study of CD8+CD57+ T cells in acquired aplastic anemia. On the study more broadly: An average of roughly 10 million reads for CD4+ cells was obtained from healthy donors.

Broader study findings: Between patients and controls, about 30 CD8+ CDR3 sequences were found in common.

Profiling that covered TCR beta VDJ and CDR3 relied on genomic DNA as its template. TCRdb analysed the reads with MiXCR anew, one entry per CDR3 protein. The repertoire holds about 210,000 distinct CDR3 sequences, roughly 57% seen once, with around 32% in the top ten. The chain couples TRBV7-2 to TRBJ2-7; no reliable D call. Sequenced sample: sorted CD4+, CD8+, or CD8+CD57+ T cells (not recorded which) from PBMCs. The sequence was obtained from a human donor in good health. CDR3 in amino acids: CASSLDPFYEQYF. In nucleotides, the CDR3 is TGTGCCAGCAGCTTAGACCCATTCTACGAGCAGTACTTC.